The clone carrying this TCR beta chain was seen only a few times. TCRdb called the RACE reads again in MiXCR, with one record for every CDR3 protein. This sample yields 80,000 to 100,000 distinct CDR3 sequences, of which roughly 8.5% are seen a single time; about 3% belongs to the top ten. The data are from a study of human T cells and chemical hapten exposure. V lost 4 bases, J lost 2 bases, and 6 bases stayed unmatched. Germline V lookup: CDR1 SQVTM, CDR2 ANQGSEA. This CDR3 spans 14 amino acids. Sample time point: healthy volunteer bleed at 2 weeks. The template was total RNA from unfractionated whole blood.

This sequence was found in a female donor in good health. Some clones in this sample may be carry-over from other donors' samples. Sample: whole blood. The chain has TRBV29-1 and TRBJ2-3; 7 bases map to TRBD2. In nucleotides, the CDR3 is TGCAGCGTTGTTAAGCGGGGCCCCACAGATACGCAGTATTTT. It translates to CSVVKRGPTDTQYF.